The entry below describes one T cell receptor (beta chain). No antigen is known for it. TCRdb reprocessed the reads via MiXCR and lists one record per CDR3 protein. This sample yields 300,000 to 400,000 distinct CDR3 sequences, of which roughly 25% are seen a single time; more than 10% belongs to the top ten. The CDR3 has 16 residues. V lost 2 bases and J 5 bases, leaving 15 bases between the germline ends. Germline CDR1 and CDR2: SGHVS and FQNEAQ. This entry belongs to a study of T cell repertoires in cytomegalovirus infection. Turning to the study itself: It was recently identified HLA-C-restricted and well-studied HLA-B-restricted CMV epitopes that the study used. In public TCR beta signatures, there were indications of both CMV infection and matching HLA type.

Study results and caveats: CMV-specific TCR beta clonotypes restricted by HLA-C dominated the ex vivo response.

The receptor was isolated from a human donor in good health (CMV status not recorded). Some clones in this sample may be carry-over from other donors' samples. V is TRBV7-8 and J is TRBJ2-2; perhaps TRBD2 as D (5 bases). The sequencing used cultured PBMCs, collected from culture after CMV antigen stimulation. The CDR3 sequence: CASSLSEGLLTGELFF. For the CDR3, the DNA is TGTGCCAGCAGCTTATCCGAGGGCCTTTTAACCGGGGAGCTGTTTTTT.